Following are 14 T cell receptor beta chains from one sample sequenced in a study of response to subunit inactivated influenza vaccine. TCRdb recomputed calls from the RT-PCR reads with MiXCR, one row per CDR3 protein. The repertoire consists of 300,000 to 350,000 distinct CDR3 sequences, with approximately 23% occurring once and the leading ten covering 10%. The material sequenced was PBMCs from blood, taken 21 months after vaccination. Receptors were obtained from a man between 50 and 69 years old who received an inactivated influenza vaccine.

CDR3 sequence: CASSVGGGTFNTEAFF. CDR3 sequence (DNA): TGTGCCAGCAGCGTAGGTGGAGGGACGTTTAACACTGAAGCTTTCTTT. The rearrangement joins TRBV9 to TRBJ1-1; perhaps TRBD1 as D (5 bases). Germline CDR1 SGDLS, CDR2 YYNGEE. The CDR3 is made up of 16 amino acids. V was shortened by 0 bases and J by 2 bases, with 14 bases between the two germline ends.

In its sample, this clonotype was seen a few times. The V and J genes are TRBV6-1 and TRBJ2-7; 11 positions agree with TRBD2. This CDR3 has 15 amino acids. The germline V gene has CDR1 MNHNS and CDR2 SASEGT. The junction had 13 bases not matched to a gene; V was cut back by 5 bases and J by 10 bases. The CDR3 is CASSRTGTSGTAQYF. The CDR3 DNA follows: TGTGCCAGCAGTCGAACCGGGACTAGCGGAACAGCCCAGTACTTC.

This clonotype was picked up a small number of times. The chain recombines TRBV25-1 with TRBJ1-2; 7 nucleotides line up with TRBD1. Per the germline V gene, CDR1 is MGHDK and CDR2 is SYGVNS. V was pared by 4 bases and J by 4 bases, with 6 bases of the junction left unmatched. The CDR3 runs to 14 residues. CDR3 loop: CASSAQTGTYGYTF. The CDR3 nucleotides are TGTGCCAGCAGTGCACAGACAGGGACCTATGGCTACACCTTC.

This clonotype was recorded only once. This chain joins TRBV11-1 and TRBJ2-2; a weak D match, TRBD1 (6 bases). CDR1 and CDR2 (germline): SGHAT, FQDESV (reference sequence). The CDR3 has 14 amino acids. V was cut by 5 bases and J by 3 bases, with 10 bases left in between. The CDR3 sequence: CASSITGYTGELFF. CDR3 nucleotides: TGTGCCAGCAGCATCACAGGGTACACCGGGGAGCTGTTTTTT.

This chain uses TRBV5-6 with TRBJ1-2; D might be TRBD1 (6 bases). V shed 0 bases and J shed 5 bases, with 14 bases lying between them. This CDR3 contains 15 residues. Germline-derived CDR1 and CDR2 are SGHDT and YYEEEE. CDR3 coding DNA: TGTGCCAGCAGCTTGGACAGGGCAAATAAGTATGGCTACACCTTC. It yields the protein CASSLDRANKYGYTF.

The chain recombines TRBV7-2 with TRBJ2-1, with TRBD2 matching 8 bases. CDR1 is SGHTA and CDR2 is FQGNSA in the germline V gene. The CDR3 is 17 amino acids. Losses at the gene ends were 7 bases for V and 0 bases for J; bases not matched to a gene: 11. DNA for the CDR3: TGTGCCAGCACCTCCCTAGCGGGTGTCAGCTCCTACAATGAGCAGTTCTTC. The encoded protein is CASTSLAGVSSYNEQFF. Using reference TRBV7-2 and TRBJ2-1 for the parts outside the CDR3, the full variable domain is GAGVSQSPSNKVTEKGKDVELRCDPISGHTALYWYRQSLGQGLEFLIYFQGNSAPDKSGLPSDRFSAERTGGSVSTLTIQRTQQEDSAVYLCASTSLAGVSSYNEQFFGPGTRLTVL.

This clonotype occurred many times. The V gene is TRBV12-3 or TRBV12-4, the J gene TRBJ2-2; D is unresolved. The germline V and J ends were trimmed by 2 bases and 0 bases, with 16 bases remaining between them. This CDR3 region has 18 residues. CDR3: CASSLLNVWVPNTGELFF. The CDR3 DNA sequence: TGTGCCAGCAGTTTATTAAATGTCTGGGTACCGAACACCGGGGAGCTGTTTTTT.

This clonotype has just a few counts. This sequence joins TRBV6-1 and TRBJ2-3; 8 bases match TRBD1. This CDR3 spans 14 amino acids. Trimming took 5 bases from V and 2 from J; bases not matched to a gene: 3. Germline V gene sequence: CDR1 MNHNS, CDR2 SASEGT. CDR3 in amino acids: CASSTDRDTDTQYF. The DNA for the CDR3 is TGTGCCAGCAGTACGGACAGGGACACAGATACGCAGTATTTT.

This chain joins TRBV7-2 and TRBJ2-3, with unresolved D. Germline loops: CDR1 SGHTA, CDR2 FQGNSA. The CDR3 has 15 residues. Trimming removed 3 bases from V and 4 bases from J, with 14 bases in between. CDR3 coding DNA: TGTGCCAGCAGCTTCGCCCCCTCAAGAGCAGATACGCAGTATTTT. Translating gives CASSFAPSRADTQYF.

This clonotype has ten or more counts. The chain combines TRBV6-1 with TRBJ1-4; D perhaps matches TRBD1 (6 bases). Trimming pared 6 bases from V and 3 bases from J, leaving 11 bases between. Germline V gene lookup returns CDR1 MNHNS and CDR2 SASEGT. The length of the CDR3 is 14 residues. The CDR3 is CASRVGTPNEKLFF. CDR3 bases: TGTGCCAGCAGGGTCGGGACACCTAATGAAAAACTGTTTTTT.

This clonotype was counted a few times. For the CDR3, the DNA is TGCGCCAGCAGCTTGGGGCAGGCGGGCACCGGGGAGCTGTTTTTT. It is translated as CASSLGQAGTGELFF. V and J are TRBV5-1 and TRBJ2-2; possibly TRBD2 for D (5 bases). Germline CDR1 SGHRS, CDR2 YFSETQ. With 0 bases removed from V and 4 bases from J, the gap between germline ends came to 10 bases. CDR3 size: 15 residues.

This clonotype was counted a few times. The J gene is TRBJ2-7, the V gene TRBV29-1; 7 bases match TRBD2. Trimming took 7 bases from V and 0 from J; bases not matched to a gene: 3. This CDR3 has 12 amino acids. The germline V gene encodes CDR1 SQVTM and CDR2 ANQGSEA. CDR3 amino acids: CSAVAGSYEQYF. CDR3 DNA: TGCAGCGCCGTAGCGGGCTCCTACGAGCAGTACTTC.

This clonotype occurred a few times. The chain recombines TRBV29-1 with TRBJ2-3; TRBD2 is a possible D gene (6 bases). This CDR3 is built from 13 residues. The V gene's germline CDR1 is SQVTM and CDR2 ANQGSEA. This CDR3 reads CTTLGTRGDTQYF. In DNA, the CDR3 is TGCACCACACTCGGGACTCGAGGGGATACGCAGTATTTT.

The chain is built from TRBV18 and TRBJ2-3, with D tentatively TRBD2 (5 bases). Germline lookup yields CDR1 KGHSH and CDR2 LQKENI. V lost 3 bases, J lost 4 bases, and 8 bases lay in between. This CDR3 region has 13 residues. The CDR3 here is CASSPGVSDTQYF. The CDR3 nucleotides read TGTGCCAGCTCACCGGGAGTGTCAGATACGCAGTATTTT.